The entry that follows covers one TCR beta chain sequence. Its antigen remains undetermined. No base qualities exist here, and no much larger clone lies one base off it. Germline trimming amounts to 2 bases on V and 0 bases on J, with 4 as the count of junction bases outside the gene matches. Reading from cysteine to phenylalanine, the CDR3 counts 15 amino acids. Kept here is only the CDR3 DNA, which spans 45 bases and is read in frame from base 1. CDR1 is given as MNHNS and CDR2 as SASEGT, both from the germline V gene. The immunoSEQ Assay, a bias-controlled multiplex PCR, was used to amplify TCRbeta CDR3 regions from genomic DNA. The authors' pipeline ran thus. Within the assay, amplification of reference gene primers was used to estimate how many nucleated cells each sample contained. Sequence reads were collapsed and filtered to measure the absolute abundance of every unique TCRbeta CDR3 rearrangement. For each sample, productive Simpson clonality was calculated by taking the square root of Simpson's diversity index across productive rearrangements. TCRdb obtained this table from immuneACCESS and retained in-frame rearrangements with V and J assigned. These tables miss some clones; where compared with another copy, unresolved V genes account for less than half of the shortfall, and the remainder is unexplained. V and J calls and clone size are those listed in that table; D and trimming were worked out from the DNA. This sample gives 380,000 or so clones in total; 65% to 90% of them show up just once. The ten largest make up about 7.1% of the sample.

The data originate from a study of blood T cell repertoires in COVID-19 (dated by TCRdb to 2018 to 2020). For context, the study as a whole: The collaborator samples originated in the United States, Italy and Spain and spanned the acute and convalescent phases of COVID-19. The prospective study material was composed of cDNA or gDNA derived from T cells, B-cell-depleted T cells, or PBMCs. The dataset comprised deeply sampled blood TCRbeta repertoires from subjects exposed to, actively infected with, or recovered from COVID-19. A freely available public database, intended as a resource for researchers studying the immune response to SARS-CoV-2, is where the repertoires were released. Samples came from the ongoing ImmuneRACE study (first 160 participants) plus 1,254 subjects from 6 global collaborators. A de-identified subject ID, COVID-19 status, age in years and sex were almost always included in the sample metadata. Where available, HLA class I and class II types were taken from metadata supplied by the sample provider and were not determined by assay-based typing.

Study-level results and caveats: Clinical and demographic metadata were provided uncurated, with the amount varying by source and participant.

One collaborating source in Seattle enrolled patients during active infection and followed them longitudinally through the course of disease. Collaborating institutions collected whole blood in K2EDTA tubes following their own protocols. For TCRbeta analysis, collaborators shipped samples in one of three forms: frozen whole blood, isolated PBMCs, or DNA extracted from either of those sample types. This chain is built from TRBV6-1 and TRBJ2-7; TRBD1 aligns with 7 central bases. This sequence was found in a woman aged 55-70 years with COVID-19, enrolled during active disease. What was sequenced was peripheral blood. The sequenced DNA is TGTGCCAGCAGTGAACAGGGGGTTTCCTCCTACGAGCAGTACTTC. It specifies CASSEQGVSSYEQYF.